The 22 T cell receptor beta chains in this list originate from one sample, sequenced in a study of Ad26.COV2.S vaccination and SARS-CoV-2 variants. Some clones are missing from TCRdb's copy, which holds only in-frame ones; the method was immunoSEQ multiplex PCR. Among hundreds of thousands of clones listed, more than 80% were seen once. Noted treatment: roughly 19 received Ad26.COV2.S at low or high dose, single or two shots; roughly five received placebo; per-sample allocation not given. At day 63 after the first vaccine or placebo injection, samples were drawn. Specimen: peripheral blood, collected in a trial of Ad26.COV2.S vaccine versus placebo. Receptor source: a person between 18 and 65 years old who received the Ad26.COV2.S COVID-19 vaccine or a placebo.

The V and J genes are TRBV19 and TRBJ2-5; 14 bases align to TRBD2. The CDR3 extends over 17 amino acids. V lost 5 bases, J lost 5 bases, and 10 bases stayed unmatched. Germline CDR1 is LNHDA and CDR2 is SQIVND (reference sequence). CDR3 residues: CASSRLAGGPIGETQYF. Written as DNA, the CDR3 is TGTGCCAGTAGTCGACTAGCGGGAGGGCCGATAGGGGAGACCCAGTACTTC.

The V call is TRBV5-5, the J call TRBJ1-2; TRBD1 matches at 7 bases. The CDR3 is 14 amino acids. V shed 5 bases, J shed 2 bases, and the junction held 6 bases outside the gene matches. Germline V CDR1 and CDR2: SGHKS, YYEKEE (reference sequence). CDR3 DNA: TGTGCCAGCAGTAGAGACAGGGAAAACTATGGCTACACCTTC. Translating it yields CASSRDRENYGYTF.

This clone occurred a few times. The chain is built from TRBV6-6 and TRBJ1-2, with D tentatively TRBD1 (6 bases). This CDR3 contains 14 residues. Germline assignment: CDR1 MNHNY and CDR2 SVGAGI (reference sequence). The ends were cut back, 5 bases at V and 4 bases at J, with 14 bases in the middle. The CDR3 reads CASSLLQGTYGYTF. The CDR3 DNA reads TGTGCCAGCAGTCTACTTCAGGGGACCTATGGCTACACCTTC.

Details on this clone: Other DNA sequences in the same sample also yield this CDR3. The V and J genes are TRBV6-5 and TRBJ2-3; D gene uncertain. Trimming took 8 bases from V and 0 from J, leaving 6 bases between them. Germline V gives CDR1 MNHEY, CDR2 SVGAGI. The CDR3 length is 12 residues. CDR3 DNA: TGTGCCAGCCGGGCCAGCACAGATACGCAGTATTTT. It yields the protein CASRASTDTQYF.

The chain couples TRBV2 to TRBJ1-2; 8 nucleotides match TRBD1. Germline V gene data show CDR1 as SNHLY and CDR2 as FYNNEI. This CDR3 region has 13 residues. V was clipped by 8 bases and J by 8 bases; unmatched bases: 10. The CDR3 DNA sequence: TGTGCCAGCGGCCTCAGGGGGCCGGGCGGCTACACCTTC. Translation gives CASGLRGPGGYTF.

The chain combines TRBV24-1 with TRBJ2-3; D gene unclear. The germline gives CDR1 KGHDR, CDR2 SFDVKD. Trimming removed 3 bases at V and 4 bases at J, with 19 bases between. CDR3 size: 17 residues. DNA of the CDR3: TGTGCCACCAGTGATGCCCGGTTCGCTTTGACCGCAGATACGCAGTATTTT. This gives the protein CATSDARFALTADTQYF.

V gene TRBV7-9 combines with J gene TRBJ1-6; D not resolved. Trimming left V 3 bases short and J 9 bases short, with 9 bases between. The CDR3 loop spans 13 amino acids. CDR1 is SEHNR and CDR2 is FQNEAQ in the germline V gene (reference sequence). CDR3 protein: CASSLREGSPLHF. The CDR3 DNA is TGTGCCAGCAGCTTGAGGGAGGGTTCACCCCTCCACTTT.

The chain has TRBV2 and TRBJ1-2; no definite D call. Germline V gene data show CDR1 as SNHLY and CDR2 as FYNNEI. V was trimmed by 6 bases and J by 5 bases, leaving 13 bases between them. The CDR3 has 13 amino acids. The DNA for the CDR3 is TGTGCCAGCAGGGGTGACCATTGGTATGGCTACACCTTC. Translated, it gives CASRGDHWYGYTF.

The J gene is TRBJ2-7, the V gene TRBV2; D call uncertain. V shed 5 bases and J shed 3 bases, with 5 bases lying between them. Per the germline V gene, CDR1 is SNHLY and CDR2 is FYNNEI. The CDR3 runs 11 residues. The chain's CDR3 is CASSSVYEQYF. DNA of the CDR3: TGTGCCAGCAGTAGTGTCTACGAGCAGTACTTC.

This chain uses TRBV7-9 with TRBJ1-1; 10 bases match TRBD1. Germline V CDR1 and CDR2: SEHNR, FQNEAQ (reference sequence). The CDR3 extends over 16 amino acids. J gave up 0 bases and V 5 bases, and 6 bases lay outside the gene matches. The CDR3 loop reads CASSRTGGLMNTEAFF. Written as DNA, the CDR3 is TGTGCCAGCAGCCGGACAGGGGGGCTTATGAACACTGAAGCTTTCTTT. The entire variable domain, with the rest obtained from reference TRBV7-9 and TRBJ1-1, is as follows: DTGVSQNPRHKITKRGQNVTFRCDPISEHNRLYWYRQTLGQGPEFLTYFQNEAQLEKSRLLSDRFSAERPKGSFSTLEIQRTEQGDSAMYLCASSRTGGLMNTEAFFGQGTRLTVV.

This clone was seen more than once but under ten times. The rearrangement joins TRBV7-2 to TRBJ1-3; D may be TRBD1 (5 bases). Germline V gene sequence: CDR1 SGHTA, CDR2 FQGNSA. Deletions cut 3 bases from V and 1 base from J, with 10 bases between. The CDR3 totals 15 residues. This chain's CDR3 is CASSLNQGSGNTIYF. Written as DNA, the CDR3 is TGTGCCAGCAGCTTGAACCAGGGTTCTGGAAACACCATATATTTT.

V gene TRBV7-2 combines with J gene TRBJ2-5; D might be TRBD2 (6 bases). The CDR3 has 16 residues. The V gene lost 2 bases and the J gene lost 2 bases, with 15 bases spanning the gap. CDR1 and CDR2 from the germline V gene are SGHTA and FQGNSA. The CDR3 protein is CASSLWFAGRQETQYF. In DNA, the CDR3 is TGTGCCAGCAGCTTATGGTTTGCGGGGAGACAAGAGACCCAGTACTTC. Full variable domain (remainder filled in from reference TRBV7-2 and TRBJ2-5): GAGVSQSPSNKVTEKGKDVELRCDPISGHTALYWYRQSLGQGLEFLIYFQGNSAPDKSGLPSDRFSAERTGGSVSTLTIQRTQQEDSAVYLCASSLWFAGRQETQYFGPGTRLLVL.

On this clone: Other nucleotide sequences in the sample specify the same CDR3. The gene calls are TRBV19 and TRBJ1-1; 7 bases line up with TRBD1. The germline gives CDR1 LNHDA, CDR2 SQIVND (reference sequence). CDR3 size: 14 residues. V was pared by 5 bases and J by 0 bases, with 3 bases of the junction left unmatched. The CDR3: CASSVTGLNTEAFF. The CDR3 region has the DNA TGTGCCAGTAGTGTGACAGGGTTGAACACTGAAGCTTTCTTT.

This clone has a count of ten or more. The chain uses TRBV11-2 and TRBJ2-1; D remains ambiguous. Trimming removed 1 base at V and 0 bases at J, with 10 bases between. The length of the CDR3 is 16 residues. Per germline, CDR1 SGHAT and CDR2 FQNNGV. The CDR3, as DNA: TGTGCCAGCAGCTTAGCGGGCGCCAGCTCCTACAATGAGCAGTTCTTC. It is translated as CASSLAGASSYNEQFF.

CDR3 in DNA: TGTGCCAGCAGCAACCCAACAGAGGGGAATGAGCAGTTCTTC. It yields the protein CASSNPTEGNEQFF. The chain joins TRBV7-8 to TRBJ2-1, with D perhaps matching TRBD1 or TRBD2 (5 bases each). With 5 bases removed from V and 7 bases from J, the gap between germline ends came to 15 bases. Germline CDR1 is SGHVS and CDR2 is FQNEAQ. CDR3 length: 14 residues. Combining the CDR3 with reference TRBV7-8 and TRBJ2-1 gives the whole variable domain GAGVSQSPRYKVAKRGQDVALRCDPISGHVSLFWYQQALGQGPEFLTYFQNEAQLDKSGLPSDRFFAERPEGSVSTLKIQRTQQEDSAVYLCASSNPTEGNEQFFGPGTRLTVL.

The chain couples TRBV10-1 to TRBJ2-5; 9 bases are a match to TRBD1. J was trimmed by 2 bases and V by 4 bases; bases with no gene match: 5. CDR3 length: 15 amino acids. The V gene's germline CDR1 is WNHNN and CDR2 SYGVQD (reference sequence). Here the CDR3 reads CASSAGGQGQETQYF. Written as DNA, the CDR3 is TGCGCCAGCAGTGCCGGGGGACAGGGACAAGAGACCCAGTACTTC.

The chain combines TRBV6-5 with TRBJ1-5; D not resolved. V lost 8 bases and J lost 7, with 15 bases in between. Germline CDR1 reads MNHEY; CDR2 reads SVGAGI. CDR3 length: 13 amino acids. DNA for the CDR3: TGTGCCAGCTCCTCGACTTTCGGGCAGCCCCAGCATTTT. It codes for CASSSTFGQPQHF.

The chain carries TRBV11-2 and TRBJ2-7; 11 bases line up with TRBD2. After removal of 7 bases from V and 4 bases from J, the junction contained 9 bases not matched to a gene. The V gene's germline CDR1 is SGHAT and CDR2 FQNNGV. The CDR3 covers 15 residues. CDR3 amino acids: CASTIGGTSGYEQYF. Here the CDR3 DNA reads TGTGCCAGCACCATAGGGGGGACTAGCGGATACGAGCAGTACTTC.

The chain has TRBV5-1 and TRBJ2-2; no firm D call. V was pared by 5 bases and J by 2 bases, with 10 bases between. The CDR3 is 14 residues long. Germline lookup yields CDR1 SGHRS and CDR2 YFSETQ. The CDR3 is CASREQTNTGELFF. The CDR3 DNA reads as TGCGCCAGCAGGGAACAGACCAACACCGGGGAGCTGTTTTTT. The variable domain in full, completed from reference TRBV5-1 and TRBJ2-2, reads KAGVTQTPRYLIKTRGQQVTLSCSPISGHRSVSWYQQTPGQGLQFLFEYFSETQRNKGNFPGRFSGRQFSNSRSEMNVSTLELGDSALYLCASREQTNTGELFFGEGSRLTVL.

The V call is TRBV14, the J call TRBJ2-7; 10 positions agree with TRBD2. This CDR3 comprises 15 residues. Looked up from germline, CDR1 is SGHDN and CDR2 is FVKESK. After removal of 4 bases from V and 3 bases from J, the junction contained 6 bases not matched to a gene. The DNA of the CDR3 is TGTGCCAGCAGCCGGTACCGGACTAGCGGCTACGAGCAGTACTTC. This sequence encodes CASSRYRTSGYEQYF.

The V and J genes are TRBV10-3 and TRBJ1-2; D perhaps matches TRBD1 (5 bases). Trimming took off 4 bases at V and 4 bases at J, with 28 bases between the two ends. Per germline, CDR1 ENHRY and CDR2 SYGVKD. CDR3 length: 19 amino acids. CDR3 region: CAISVRREGTVALGYGYTF. The CDR3 DNA reads as TGTGCCATCAGTGTACGACGAGAGGGGACCGTCGCCCTAGGCTATGGCTACACCTTC.

This clone has a single count. The rearrangement links TRBV3-1 (or the pseudogene TRBV3-2) to TRBJ2-3; tentatively, D is TRBD2 (5 bases). Looked up from germline, CDR1 is LGHDT and CDR2 is YNNKEL (reference sequence). V was cut by 7 bases and J by 2 bases, with 16 bases left in between. CDR3 size: 15 residues. The CDR3: CASTPSQRTTDTQYF. DNA of the CDR3: TGTGCCAGCACCCCTTCCCAGCGGACCACAGATACGCAGTATTTT.